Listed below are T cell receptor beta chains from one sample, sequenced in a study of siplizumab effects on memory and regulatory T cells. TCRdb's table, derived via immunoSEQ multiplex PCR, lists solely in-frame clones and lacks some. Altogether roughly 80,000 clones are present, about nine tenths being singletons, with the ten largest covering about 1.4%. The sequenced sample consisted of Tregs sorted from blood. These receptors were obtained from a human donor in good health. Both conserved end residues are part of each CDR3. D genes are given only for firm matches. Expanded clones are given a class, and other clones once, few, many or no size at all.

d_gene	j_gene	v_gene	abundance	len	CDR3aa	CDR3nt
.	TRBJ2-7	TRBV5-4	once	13	CASSRSMPHEQYF	TGTGCCAGCAGCCGCAGTATGCCCCACGAGCAGTACTTC
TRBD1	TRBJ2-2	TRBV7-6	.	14	CASSGTGLTGELFF	TGTGCCAGCAGTGGGACAGGGCTTACCGGGGAGCTGTTTTTT
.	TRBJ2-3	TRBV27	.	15	CASSSRQAYTDTQYF	TGTGCCAGCAGTTCCAGGCAGGCATACACAGATACGCAGTATTTT
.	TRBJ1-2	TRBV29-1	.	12	CSFRGAGYGYTF	TGCAGCTTTAGGGGTGCTGGCTATGGCTACACCTTC
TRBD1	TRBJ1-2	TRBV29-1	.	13	CSVETGGPDGYTF	TGCAGCGTGGAGACAGGGGGCCCGGATGGCTACACCTTC
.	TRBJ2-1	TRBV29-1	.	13	CSVEQQGHNEQFF	TGCAGCGTTGAACAGCAGGGTCACAATGAGCAGTTCTTC
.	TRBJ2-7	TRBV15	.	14	CATSRELKNMEQYF	TGTGCCACCAGCAGAGAGTTGAAGAATATGGAGCAGTACTTC
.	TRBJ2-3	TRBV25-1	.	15	CASSPTLFGTDTQYF	TGTGCCAGCAGTCCCACACTTTTTGGCACAGATACGCAGTATTTT
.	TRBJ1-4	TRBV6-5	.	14	CASSFTGQIEKLFF	TGTGCCAGCAGTTTCACCGGACAGATTGAAAAACTGTTTTTT
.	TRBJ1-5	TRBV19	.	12	CASTEFNQPQHF	TGTGCCAGTACAGAGTTTAATCAGCCCCAGCATTTT
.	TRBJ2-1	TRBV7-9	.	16	CASSLTRDGKYNEQFF	TGTGCCAGCAGCCTTACCCGGGACGGGAAGTACAATGAGCAGTTCTTC
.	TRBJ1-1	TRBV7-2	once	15	CATSPGGQSNTEAFF	TGTGCCACCTCCCCGGGGGGCCAGTCGAACACTGAAGCTTTCTTT
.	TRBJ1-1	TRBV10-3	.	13	CAISGTSSDGAFF	TGTGCCATCTCCGGGACAAGTTCCGATGGGGCTTTCTTT
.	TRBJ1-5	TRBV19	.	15	CASSIRQVRNQPQHF	TGTGCCAGTAGTATCCGACAGGTCAGGAATCAGCCCCAGCATTTT
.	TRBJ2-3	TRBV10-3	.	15	CAISISGTLTDTQYF	TGTGCCATCAGTATCTCCGGGACTCTCACAGATACGCAGTATTTT